This entry concerns a single TCR beta chain. This record belongs to a study of blood T cell repertoires in COVID-19. Study in general: The analysed material was cDNA or gDNA that came from T cells, B-cell-depleted T cells, or PBMCs.

This CDR3 contains 16 residues. Germline loops: CDR1 KGHDR, CDR2 SFDVKD. The J segment lost 7 bases and the V segment lost 0 bases, leaving 7 bases of the junction unmatched. In the study's own analysis: Amplified reference gene primers provided the basis for estimating nucleated cell counts. Data came from immunoSEQ multiplex PCR; TCRdb stores just in-frame clones and leaves some out. That table furnishes V, J and clone size, whereas the DNA furnished D and trimming. The sample consists of about 160,000 clones, about 92% of them appearing once. Sequencing was performed on peripheral blood. This clonotype originated in a man younger than 45 with COVID-19, enrolled during active disease. The chain links TRBV24-1 to TRBJ2-1, with 8 bases fitting TRBD1. In nucleotides, the CDR3 is TGTGCCACCAGTGATTTGAATAGACAGGGGCGGAATGAGCAGTTCTTC. Translating it yields CATSDLNRQGRNEQFF.